This entry features one T cell receptor (beta chain) sequence. What this receptor recognizes is not known. Nothing much larger sits one base from this clone, and base qualities are not available. This sample is part of a study of neoadjuvant nivolumab and ipilimumab in lung cancer (dated by TCRdb to the early 2020s). As for the study more broadly: Intravenous nivolumab was dosed at 3 mg/kg on days 1, 15 and 29, and in the combination arm ipilimumab 1 mg/kg was added on day 1 only. The primary endpoint of the trial was the rate of major pathologic response (MPR) in the intention-to-treat population of each study arm. In the trial, 45 or so patients with operable NSCLC were treated, of whom approximately 23 were randomized to nivolumab monotherapy and some 20 to nivolumab plus ipilimumab. TCR repertoires in pretherapy (baseline) peripheral blood were compared with TCR repertoires in tumors resected at surgery after neoadjuvant immune checkpoint blockade. Seven patients had matched pretherapy and resected tumor pairs analyzed, with four treated with nivolumab and three with nivolumab plus ipilimumab.

V is cut by 0 bases and J by 0 bases, and the space between the germline ends is 3 bases. From cysteine to phenylalanine, the CDR3 is 15 amino acids long. The sequence is cut down to CDR3 DNA, 45 bases in frame from base 1. CDR1 MRHNA and CDR2 SNTAGT were looked up in the germline V gene. General study outcomes and caveats: No significant correlation was found between TCR clonality and pathologic tumor regression, and only one major-pathologic-response sample was available for the clonality analysis. A small number of samples underwent TCR sequencing. Resected tumors had greater TCR richness and clonality than tumor-adjacent uninvolved lung, and increases were observed in more dual-therapy-treated tumors. Pretherapy blood TCR richness correlated positively with richness in tumors resected after neoadjuvant therapy (Spearman R ≈ 0.8). From pretherapy to surgery, tumor T-cell richness and clonality increased in three of three dual-therapy tumors but in only two of four nivolumab-treated tumors.

Libraries were constructed by the immunoSEQ multiplex PCR assay. For the original study's pipeline: Repertoires were summarized in terms of richness and clonality, and significantly expanded and contracted clones between pre- and post-therapy samples were identified. TCRdb limited this immuneACCESS table to in-frame rearrangements with V and J called. A share of clones is missing; checked studies link under half to unresolved V genes, and the rest is unexplained. That table supplies the V and J calls and clone size; D and trimming were determined from the DNA. The table for this sample lists about 7,700 clones; roughly 89% of them were counted only once. 2% to 3% of the sample goes to the ten largest clones. Per the publication, the time point label means: at surgical resection after neoadjuvant nivolumab +/- ipilimumab. Samples were obtained from the phase 2 randomized NEOSTAR trial, in which neoadjuvant nivolumab or nivolumab plus ipilimumab followed by surgery was tested in operable NSCLC.

The clonotype was recovered from an adult with non-small cell lung cancer. Some clones in this sample may be carry-over from other donors' samples. The chain employs TRBV6-4 and TRBJ2-6; no D gene can be assigned with confidence. Sequences were derived from tumor tissue, sampled after neoadjuvant nivolumab, alone or with ipilimumab, at or shortly before surgery. The CDR3 sequence is CASSDSSSGANVLTF. The bases are TGTGCCAGCAGTGACTCGAGCTCTGGGGCCAACGTCCTGACTTTC.